A single sample is the source of the 24 T cell receptor beta chains below, sequenced in a study of blood T cell repertoires in COVID-19. Sequencing was performed with immunoSEQ multiplex PCR; in TCRdb, only in-frame clones are kept and a portion is missing. The table lists about 360,000 clones, about four fifths of them singletons, with over 0.95% in the top ten. The sample was peripheral blood. The receptor source for this set is a human donor with acute or convalescent COVID-19. The donor label of this sample is uncertain.

V and J are TRBV2 and TRBJ2-3; possible D gene TRBD2, 6 bases. The CDR3 consists of 15 residues. Deletions cut 2 bases from V and 5 bases from J, with 14 bases between. CDR1 SNHLY and CDR2 FYNNEI come from the germline V gene. This CDR3 reads CASSESRLEGDTQYF. In DNA, the CDR3 is TGTGCCAGCAGTGAAAGCAGGTTGGAGGGAGATACGCAGTATTTT.

This chain uses TRBV3-1 (or the pseudogene TRBV3-2) with TRBJ2-3; 11 bases are a match to TRBD2. Germline V CDR1 and CDR2: LGHDT, YNNKEL (reference sequence). With V trimmed by 6 bases and J by 3 bases, 8 bases remained unmatched. The CDR3 sequence is 16 residues long. The CDR3 DNA reads TGTGCCAGCAGTCGGGCTAGCGGGGGGTTTACAGATACGCAGTATTTT. Translation: CASSRASGGFTDTQYF.

V gene TRBV14 combines with J gene TRBJ2-7, with 11 bases identical to TRBD2. The length of the CDR3 is 15 residues. Germline V lookup: CDR1 SGHDN, CDR2 FVKESK. J lost 7 bases, V lost 4 bases, and 9 bases had no gene match. For the CDR3, the DNA is TGTGCCAGCAGCCTTCGACTAGCGGGACTGGGGGAGCAGTACTTC. Protein sequence: CASSLRLAGLGEQYF.

This chain links TRBV28 with TRBJ2-2; 7 bases match TRBD1. CDR1 is MDHEN and CDR2 is SYDVKM in the germline V gene. CDR3 length: 15 residues. Trimming cost V 5 bases and J 3 bases; bases outside gene matches: 6. This CDR3 is CASSTRDSYTGELFF. The CDR3 DNA follows: TGTGCCAGCAGTACTCGGGACAGCTACACCGGGGAGCTGTTTTTT.

V is TRBV3-1 (or the pseudogene TRBV3-2) and J is TRBJ1-5; 9 bases are a match to TRBD1. The ends lost 1 base at V and 6 bases at J; junction bases unmatched: 10. This CDR3 is built from 17 residues. Germline V gene lookup returns CDR1 LGHDT and CDR2 YNNKEL (reference sequence). CDR3 sequence reads: CASSQGATGGRGQPQHF. The CDR3 nucleotides read TGTGCCAGCAGCCAAGGCGCGACAGGGGGGCGCGGTCAGCCCCAGCATTTT.

This clone turned up a few times. The chain combines TRBV23-1 with TRBJ1-1; D is perhaps TRBD1 (6 bases). TRBV23-1 is annotated as an ORF whose role is uncertain. The CDR3 extends over 18 amino acids. Trimming took 2 bases from V and 0 from J, leaving 19 bases between them. The CDR3 protein is CASSQGRGGAQMNTEAFF. The CDR3 nucleotides read TGCGCCAGCAGTCAAGGGCGTGGGGGCGCACAGATGAACACTGAAGCTTTCTTT.

The V and J genes are TRBV4-1 and TRBJ1-2; 10 positions match TRBD1. V gave up 4 bases and J gave up 8 bases; unmatched junction bases: 10. Per the germline V gene, CDR1 is MGHRA and CDR2 is YSYEKL. This CDR3 is 15 amino acids long. The chain's CDR3 is CASSPSGQGGPGYTF. The CDR3 DNA reads TGCGCCAGCAGCCCAAGCGGACAGGGGGGGCCCGGCTACACCTTC.

The chain combines TRBV18 with TRBJ2-7; a weak D match, TRBD1 (5 bases). The CDR3 spans 15 residues. Germline V gene sequence: CDR1 KGHSH, CDR2 LQKENI. Deletions cut 3 bases from V and 0 bases from J, with 12 bases between. The CDR3 DNA is TGTGCCAGCTCACCCGCAGCAGGGAACTCCTACGAGCAGTACTTC. Its protein is CASSPAAGNSYEQYF.

The chain has TRBV29-1 and TRBJ2-5, with 10 bases that match TRBD2. V shed 4 bases, J shed 2 bases, and the junction held 13 bases outside the gene matches. The CDR3 is 17 amino acids. Germline V gene lookup returns CDR1 SQVTM and CDR2 ANQGSEA. The CDR3 DNA reads as TGCAGCGTTGCTCCGGGAGCGGGAGGGAGGGGACAAGAGACCCAGTACTTC. Protein product: CSVAPGAGGRGQETQYF. Full variable domain (missing parts from reference TRBV29-1 and TRBJ2-5): SAVISQKPSRDICQRGTSLTIQCQVDSQVTMMFWYRQQPGQSLTLIATANQGSEATYESGFVIDKFPISRPNLTFSTLTVSNMSPEDSSIYLCSVAPGAGGRGQETQYFGPGTRLLVL.

This chain connects TRBV7-9 to TRBJ1-2, with TRBD1 matching 9 bases. CDR3 size: 14 residues. Germline values: CDR1 SEHNR, CDR2 FQNEAQ (reference sequence). Losses at the gene ends were 5 bases for V and 7 bases for J; bases not matched to a gene: 8. DNA of the CDR3: TGTGCCAGCAGCCTAGACAGGGGGAAGAGTGGCTACACCTTC. The encoded protein is CASSLDRGKSGYTF.

This clone was seen only a few times. V usage is TRBV6-5 and J usage is TRBJ1-2; 8 bases fit TRBD1. Trimming at V came to 4 bases and at J to 2 bases, leaving 6 bases not matched to a gene. Germline V gene lookup returns CDR1 MNHEY and CDR2 SVGAGI. This CDR3 region has 15 residues. The CDR3: CASSSTRTGNYGYTF. The CDR3 coding sequence is TGTGCCAGCAGTTCCACCCGGACAGGGAACTATGGCTACACCTTC.

This clone showed up many times. The chain uses TRBV18 and TRBJ2-7, with 9 positions matching TRBD1. The CDR3 is 15 amino acids. The V and J ends lost 6 bases and 5 bases, in that order; junction bases with no gene match: 11. Germline CDR1 and CDR2: KGHSH and LQKENI. The CDR3 sequence: CASSRRTGAYDEQYF. The CDR3 DNA is TGTGCCAGCTCTCGAAGGACAGGGGCGTACGACGAGCAGTACTTC.

The chain is built from TRBV6-5 and TRBJ2-1; perhaps TRBD2 as D (5 bases). Trimming pared 5 bases from V and 9 bases from J, leaving 11 bases between. Germline V gene sequence: CDR1 MNHEY, CDR2 SVGAGI. This CDR3 is built from 12 residues. CDR3 sequence (DNA): TGTGCCAGCAGTCTAGTCCGGGGTGAGCAGTTCTTC. This encodes CASSLVRGEQFF.

J is TRBJ2-3 and V is TRBV3-1 (or the pseudogene TRBV3-2), with 7 bases aligning to TRBD2. The germline V gene encodes CDR1 LGHDT and CDR2 YNNKEL (reference sequence). Trimming at V came to 4 bases and at J to 2 bases, leaving 6 bases not matched to a gene. This CDR3 has 15 residues. The DNA for the CDR3 is TGTGCCAGCAGCCTTGCTAGCGGACACACAGATACGCAGTATTTT. It specifies CASSLASGHTDTQYF.

The chain employs TRBV19 and TRBJ1-2; D may be TRBD1 (5 bases). CDR1 is LNHDA, CDR2 SQIVND, per germline (reference sequence). This CDR3 region has 15 residues. Trimming stripped 5 bases from V and 4 bases from J, with 17 bases between. CDR3 in DNA: TGTGCCAGTAGTGTAGGCGGCGGGGCGGCCTATGGCTACACCTTC. Translated, it gives CASSVGGGAAYGYTF.

In this sample, this clone turned up many times. This chain connects TRBV19 to TRBJ2-1; D might be TRBD2 (6 bases). V dropped 7 bases and J dropped 9 bases, with 19 bases sitting between them. CDR3 length: 14 residues. Germline V gives CDR1 LNHDA, CDR2 SQIVND (reference sequence). The CDR3, as DNA: TGTGCCAGTACCCCGGGACCCATCGGGGGTGAGCAGTTCTTC. Translation: CASTPGPIGGEQFF.

This clone turned up a few times. J is TRBJ2-7 and V is TRBV7-9, with 9 bases fitting TRBD2. Per the germline V gene, CDR1 is SEHNR and CDR2 is FQNEAQ (reference sequence). The V and J ends lost 4 bases and 3 bases, in that order; junction bases with no gene match: 7. The CDR3 has 15 amino acids. The CDR3, as DNA: TGTGCCAGCAGCTCAAACCGGACTAGCGACTACGAGCAGTACTTC. Its protein product is CASSSNRTSDYEQYF.

The genes are TRBV6-5 and TRBJ1-2; TRBD1 aligns across 8 bases. The CDR3 is 15 residues long. Germline V gene lookup returns CDR1 MNHEY and CDR2 SVGAGI. Germline trimming cut 5 bases from V and 3 bases from J; bases unmatched to any gene: 8. The DNA for the CDR3 is TGTGCCAGCAGTAAACCGGGACAGGACTACTATGGCTACACCTTC. Translation: CASSKPGQDYYGYTF.

The chain employs TRBV19 and TRBJ2-1; 12 nucleotides align to TRBD2. Trimming cost V 7 bases and J 7 bases; bases outside gene matches: 5. Germline V CDR1 and CDR2: LNHDA, SQIVND (reference sequence). The CDR3 has 14 amino acids. The CDR3 DNA reads as TGTGCCAGTAAGACTAGCGGGAGAGGAAATGAGCAGTTCTTC. Protein: CASKTSGRGNEQFF.

The chain combines TRBV19 with TRBJ2-3; 8 nucleotides agree with TRBD2. This CDR3 has 14 residues. The V and J ends lost 10 bases and 4 bases, in that order; junction bases with no gene match: 10. Germline V lookup: CDR1 LNHDA, CDR2 SQIVND (reference sequence). The CDR3 region is CATSFGRGPDTQYF. As DNA, the CDR3 is TGTGCCACCTCTTTCGGGAGGGGCCCAGATACGCAGTATTTT.

As to this clone: The same CDR3 also results from other DNA sequences found in this sample. This rearrangement joins TRBV5-1 to TRBJ2-5; 7 bases are shared with TRBD1. The CDR3 totals 14 residues. Germline CDR1 reads SGHRS; CDR2 reads YFSETQ. The J segment lost 4 bases and the V segment lost 1 base, leaving 4 bases of the junction unmatched. This chain's CDR3 is CASSLSGDRETQYF. Written as DNA, the CDR3 is TGCGCCAGCAGCTTGTCCGGGGACAGAGAGACCCAGTACTTC.

For this clone: A read error is possible here, since a much larger clone lies one base away. V gene TRBV5-8 combines with J gene TRBJ2-2; tentatively, D is TRBD2 (5 bases). The length of the CDR3 is 13 residues. Per germline, CDR1 SGHTS and CDR2 YDEGEE. Trimming removed 1 base from V and 5 bases from J, with 6 bases in between. The CDR3 sequence is CASSLWRTGELFF. The CDR3 region has the DNA TGTGCCAGCAGCTTGTGGAGGACCGGGGAGCTGTTTTTT. Looking up the rest from reference TRBV5-8 and TRBJ2-2 gives the full variable domain: EAGVTQSPTHLIKTRGQQATLRCSPISGHTSVYWYQQALGLGLQFLLWYDEGEERNRGNFPPRFSGRQFPNYSSELNVNALELEDSALYLCASSLWRTGELFFGEGSRLTVL.

The chain couples TRBV6-5 to TRBJ2-2; D gene unclear. The germline V gene encodes CDR1 MNHEY and CDR2 SVGAGI. Trimming removed 4 bases from V and 10 bases from J, with 10 bases in between. The CDR3 has 12 residues. The CDR3 nucleotides read TGTGCCAGCAGTTCGTCCCGGTCGGAGCTGTTTTTT. Translation: CASSSSRSELFF.

This clone was seen just once. The chain couples TRBV19 to TRBJ1-2; a possible D gene is TRBD1 (5 bases). Germline V CDR1 and CDR2: LNHDA, SQIVND (reference sequence). With 7 bases removed from V and 2 bases from J, the gap between germline ends came to 20 bases. The CDR3 sequence is 16 residues long. DNA for the CDR3: TGTGCCAGTACCAGTAGGGGCCGGGACTCAAACTATGGCTACACCTTC. Translating it yields CASTSRGRDSNYGYTF.